Sequencing of this T cell receptor beta chain was carried out in a study of cytomegalovirus exposure and HLA in healthy donors. V was pared by 2 bases and J by 6 bases, with 8 bases of the junction left unmatched. The CDR3 consists of 16 residues. CDR1 LNHDA and CDR2 SQIVND come from the germline V gene (reference sequence). Vbeta (60) and Jbeta (13) primers were used in the PCR. Sequencing used immunoSEQ multiplex PCR; TCRdb keeps in-frame clones, though not all of them. The sample carries 90,000 to 120,000 clones, approximately 72% recorded once. This chain links TRBV19 with TRBJ2-7; 12 bases map to TRBD1. The sequence was collected from a male donor in good health and CMV-seropositive. Source material: PBMCs. The CDR3 nucleotides read TGTGCCAGTAGTATATCCTCCGGGACAGGGGGCCTCGAGCAGTACTTC. This gives the protein CASSISSGTGGLEQYF.